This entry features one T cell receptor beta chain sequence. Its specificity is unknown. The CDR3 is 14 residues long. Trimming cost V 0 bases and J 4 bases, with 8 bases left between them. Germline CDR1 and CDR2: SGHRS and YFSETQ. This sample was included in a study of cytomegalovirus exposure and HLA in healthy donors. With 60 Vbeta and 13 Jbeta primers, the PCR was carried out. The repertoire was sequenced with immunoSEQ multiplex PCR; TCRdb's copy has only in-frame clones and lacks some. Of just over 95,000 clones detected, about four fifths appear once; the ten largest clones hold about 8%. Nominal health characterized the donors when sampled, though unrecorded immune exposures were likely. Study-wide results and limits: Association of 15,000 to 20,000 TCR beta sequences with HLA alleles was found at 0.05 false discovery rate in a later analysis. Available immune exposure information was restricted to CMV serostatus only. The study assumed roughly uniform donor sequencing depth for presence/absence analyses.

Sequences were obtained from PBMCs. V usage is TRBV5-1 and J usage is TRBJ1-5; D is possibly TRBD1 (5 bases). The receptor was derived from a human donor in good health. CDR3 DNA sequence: TGCGCCAGCAGCTTGGGGGGCAAAAATCAGCCCCAGCATTTT. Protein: CASSLGGKNQPQHF.